One and the same sample provided the 7 T cell receptor beta chains below, sequenced in a study of control samples from healthy donors and cancer patients. Produced via immunoSEQ multiplex PCR; TCRdb's table is partial and in-frame only. The sample has more than 110,000 clones, roughly nine tenths seen once. The sequencing sample was made of blood. These TCRs come from a woman aged 25 to 45 in good health.

The rearrangement links TRBV28 to TRBJ2-7; 8 bases line up with TRBD1. CDR3 length: 15 residues. Germline values: CDR1 MDHEN, CDR2 SYDVKM. Trimming removed 6 bases from V and 2 bases from J; junction bases left unmatched: 9. CDR3 residues: CASSPHRTGTYEQYF. As DNA, the CDR3 is TGTGCCAGCAGCCCACATCGGACAGGGACCTACGAGCAGTACTTC.

This chain links TRBV7-6 with TRBJ2-1; D possibly matches TRBD1 or TRBD2 (5 bases each). CDR1 is SGHVS, CDR2 FNYEAQ, per germline. Between the trimmed V and J ends, which lost 1 base and 9 bases, there was a span of 16 bases. This CDR3 region has 15 residues. The CDR3 bases are TGTGCCAGCAGCTTAGGAGGGGTTCGGGGCGGTGAGCAGTTCTTC. Protein sequence: CASSLGGVRGGEQFF.

To note about this clone: The same CDR3 also results from other DNA sequences found in this sample. This chain uses TRBV3-1 (or the pseudogene TRBV3-2) with TRBJ1-3; D gene unclear. Germline CDR1 reads LGHDT; CDR2 reads YNNKEL (reference sequence). With 6 bases removed from V and 4 bases from J, the gap between germline ends came to 7 bases. CDR3 length: 12 amino acids. In DNA form, the CDR3 reads TGTGCCAGCAGTCAAACGGGAAACACCATATATTTT. This encodes CASSQTGNTIYF.

The chain is built from TRBV2 and TRBJ2-1; 7 nucleotides agree with TRBD1. Looked up from germline, CDR1 is SNHLY and CDR2 is FYNNEI. After removal of 5 bases from V and 5 bases from J, the junction contained 9 bases not matched to a gene. The CDR3 length is 15 residues. The CDR3, as DNA: TGTGCCAGCAGTCAAGACAGGGTTGGACACAATGAGCAGTTCTTC. It codes for CASSQDRVGHNEQFF. Complete variable domain (other parts from reference TRBV2 and TRBJ2-1): EPEVTQTPSHQVTQMGQEVILRCVPISNHLYFYWYRQILGQKVEFLVSFYNNEISEKSEIFDDQFSVERPDGSNFTLKIRSTKLEDSAMYFCASSQDRVGHNEQFFGPGTRLTVL.

This chain connects TRBV24-1 to TRBJ2-6, with 7 nucleotides matching TRBD1. The CDR3 totals 17 residues. From germline, CDR1 is KGHDR and CDR2 SFDVKD. The V segment lost 4 bases and the J segment 4 bases; nucleotides outside the gene matches: 9. For the CDR3, the DNA is TGTGCCACCAGTGAGTCCGGGACAGATCTAGGGGCCAACGTCCTGACTTTC. Translation: CATSESGTDLGANVLTF.

The chain links TRBV7-2 to TRBJ2-7; TRBD1 matches at 7 bases. Germline V lookup: CDR1 SGHTA, CDR2 FQGNSA. J lost 3 bases, V lost 7 bases, and 9 bases had no gene match. The CDR3 consists of 14 residues. CDR3 sequence: CASTPTGPSYEQYF. CDR3 DNA sequence: TGTGCCAGCACACCGACAGGGCCCAGCTACGAGCAGTACTTC.

This chain links TRBV2 with TRBJ1-3; a possible D gene is TRBD1 (6 bases). V lost 10 bases, J lost 0 bases, and 13 bases lay in between. CDR3 length: 14 amino acids. Germline CDR1 reads SNHLY; CDR2 reads FYNNEI. CDR3 region: CATADSHSGNTIYF. CDR3 in DNA: TGTGCCACCGCGGACAGTCACTCTGGAAACACCATATATTTT.